Following are 17 T cell receptor beta chains from one sample sequenced in a study of blood T cell repertoires in COVID-19. Measured with immunoSEQ multiplex PCR; TCRdb has only the in-frame clones, and not every one. The data hold around 97,000 clones, with roughly nine tenths observed a single time. The sample consisted of peripheral blood. The receptor source for this set is a human donor in a cohort sampled during active COVID-19.

The genes are TRBV5-1 and TRBJ2-3; 9 bases match TRBD1. Germline values: CDR1 SGHRS, CDR2 YFSETQ. CDR3 length: 15 amino acids. V was clipped by 3 bases and J by 6 bases; unmatched bases: 8. The CDR3: CASSYGQGITDTQYF. The CDR3 bases are TGCGCCAGCAGCTATGGACAGGGGATTACGGATACGCAGTATTTT.

The V and J genes are TRBV19 and TRBJ2-1; 7 bases align to TRBD2. Germline assignment: CDR1 LNHDA and CDR2 SQIVND (reference sequence). The CDR3 has 15 amino acids. The V segment lost 4 bases and the J segment 3 bases; nucleotides outside the gene matches: 6. This CDR3 is CASSTVGGDYNEQFF. CDR3 nucleotides: TGTGCCAGTAGTACGGTGGGAGGGGACTACAATGAGCAGTTCTTC.

The V gene is TRBV6-5, the J gene TRBJ1-6; 7 nucleotides line up with TRBD1. V shed 10 bases and J 4 bases; nucleotides not matched to a gene: 7. CDR3 length equals 14 residues. CDR1 MNHEY and CDR2 SVGAGI come from the germline V gene. The DNA of the CDR3 is TGTGCCAACCGGGACAGCACATATAATTCACCCCTCCACTTT. Its translation is CANRDSTYNSPLHF.

CDR3 sequence (DNA): TGTGCCAGTAGTATCAGTACACAGGGTAATCAGCCCCAGCATTTT. Protein: CASSISTQGNQPQHF. V and J are TRBV19 and TRBJ1-5; TRBD1 might be the D (6 bases). The CDR3 contains 15 residues. Trimming stripped 3 bases from V and 4 bases from J, with 13 bases between. CDR1 is LNHDA, CDR2 SQIVND, per germline (reference sequence). Together with reference TRBV19 and TRBJ1-5, the CDR3 gives the full variable domain: DGGITQSPKYLFRKEGQNVTLSCEQNLNHDAMYWYRQDPGQGLRLIYYSQIVNDFQKGDIAEGYSVSREKKESFPLTVTSAQKNPTAFYLCASSISTQGNQPQHFGDGTRLSIL.

The chain recombines TRBV29-1 with TRBJ1-1; 8 positions agree with TRBD1. The CDR3 has 14 residues. Germline V gene data show CDR1 as SQVTM and CDR2 as ANQGSEA. V shed 5 bases and J 3 bases; nucleotides not matched to a gene: 8. In nucleotides, the CDR3 is TGCAGCGTTCAGGGGGCCCATAAAGACACTGAAGCTTTCTTT. Encoded protein: CSVQGAHKDTEAFF.

In DNA form, the CDR3 reads TGTGCCACCAGTGAGGGACAGGGTCCCTACGAGCAGTACTTC. This gives the protein CATSEGQGPYEQYF. The rearrangement joins TRBV24-1 to TRBJ2-7; 9 nucleotides agree with TRBD1. The CDR3 has 14 residues. V was pared by 4 bases and J by 2 bases, with 2 bases of the junction left unmatched. Per the germline V gene, CDR1 is KGHDR and CDR2 is SFDVKD.

The chain recombines TRBV18 with TRBJ1-3, with D hard to call. The CDR3 consists of 13 residues. The germline V gene encodes CDR1 KGHSH and CDR2 LQKENI. V dropped 3 bases and J dropped 8 bases, with 11 bases sitting between them. In DNA form, the CDR3 reads TGTGCCAGCTCACCTCGGCCGGGAGACACCATATATTTT. Translation: CASSPRPGDTIYF.

The V and J genes are TRBV6-6 and TRBJ1-2, with a possible D match to TRBD1 (6 bases). Germline CDR1 and CDR2: MNHNY and SVGAGI (reference sequence). The CDR3 covers 13 residues. V dropped 2 bases and J dropped 2 bases, with 6 bases sitting between them. The CDR3 loop reads CASSYTGNYGYTF. The CDR3 DNA sequence: TGTGCCAGCAGTTACACAGGGAACTATGGCTACACCTTC.

The V gene is TRBV6-1, the J gene TRBJ1-5, with 9 bases fitting TRBD1. Germline V CDR1 and CDR2: MNHNS, SASEGT. V was clipped by 1 base and J by 5 bases; unmatched bases: 6. The CDR3 runs to 16 residues. The CDR3 protein is CASSEGQGGPYQPQHF. The CDR3 DNA reads TGTGCCAGCAGTGAAGGACAGGGGGGCCCCTATCAGCCCCAGCATTTT.

This clone was detected only a few times. The J gene is TRBJ1-5, the V gene TRBV2, with D hard to call. CDR1 is SNHLY, CDR2 FYNNEI, per germline. The CDR3 has 15 amino acids. Trimming cost V 6 bases and J 0 bases, with 12 bases left between them. CDR3: CASRDTRYSNQPQHF. The CDR3 DNA reads as TGTGCCAGCAGGGATACGCGGTATAGCAATCAGCCCCAGCATTTT. The variable domain in full, completed from reference TRBV2 and TRBJ1-5, reads EPEVTQTPSHQVTQMGQEVILRCVPISNHLYFYWYRQILGQKVEFLVSFYNNEISEKSEIFDDQFSVERPDGSNFTLKIRSTKLEDSAMYFCASRDTRYSNQPQHFGDGTRLSIL.

V usage is TRBV7-2 and J usage is TRBJ2-7; 11 bases align to TRBD2. This CDR3 comprises 15 residues. Germline-derived CDR1 and CDR2 are SGHTA and FQGNSA. The trim removed 4 bases at V and 3 bases at J, leaving 5 bases unmatched. The CDR3 sequence: CASSSPSGGIYEQYF. As DNA, the CDR3 is TGTGCCAGCAGCTCTCCTAGCGGGGGGATCTACGAGCAGTACTTC. Combining the CDR3 with reference TRBV7-2 and TRBJ2-7 gives the whole variable domain GAGVSQSPSNKVTEKGKDVELRCDPISGHTALYWYRQSLGQGLEFLIYFQGNSAPDKSGLPSDRFSAERTGGSVSTLTIQRTQQEDSAVYLCASSSPSGGIYEQYFGPGTRLTVT.

The chain recombines TRBV7-8 with TRBJ2-7; the match to TRBD1 covers 7 bases. Germline CDR1 is SGHVS and CDR2 is FQNEAQ. Trimming took 6 bases from V and 3 from J; bases not matched to a gene: 11. The CDR3 covers 15 residues. The DNA of the CDR3 is TGTGCCAGCAGACTGGACAGGCTCCCACTCTACGAGCAGTACTTC. This encodes CASRLDRLPLYEQYF.

This chain connects TRBV19 to TRBJ2-7, with D hard to call. V was shortened by 5 bases and J by 7 bases, with 24 bases between the two germline ends. The CDR3 loop spans 16 amino acids. From germline, CDR1 is LNHDA and CDR2 SQIVND (reference sequence). CDR3: CASSHTRVATTGEQYF. The CDR3 bases are TGTGCCAGTAGTCATACCCGGGTCGCTACCACCGGGGAGCAGTACTTC.

The J gene is TRBJ1-1, the V gene TRBV2, with D unresolved. The CDR3 loop spans 11 amino acids. Germline lookup yields CDR1 SNHLY and CDR2 FYNNEI. V was trimmed by 3 bases and J by 8 bases, leaving 7 bases between them. CDR3 sequence: CASSDRGEAFF. CDR3 nucleotide sequence: TGTGCCAGCAGTGATCGAGGGGAAGCTTTCTTT.

This rearrangement joins TRBV7-9 to TRBJ2-2; 9 bases match TRBD2. The CDR3 has 17 residues. J gave up 4 bases and V 5 bases, and 11 bases lay outside the gene matches. The germline CDR1 and CDR2 sequences are SEHNR and FQNEAQ (reference sequence). The CDR3 sequence is CASSAGLAGAVTGELFF. In DNA form, the CDR3 reads TGTGCCAGCAGCGCGGGACTAGCAGGAGCGGTCACCGGGGAGCTGTTTTTT. The whole variable domain, remainder taken from reference TRBV7-9 and TRBJ2-2, is DTGVSQNPRHKITKRGQNVTFRCDPISEHNRLYWYRQTLGQGPEFLTYFQNEAQLEKSRLLSDRFSAERPKGSFSTLEIQRTEQGDSAMYLCASSAGLAGAVTGELFFGEGSRLTVL.

V is TRBV7-2 and J is TRBJ2-7, with D hard to call. V was trimmed by 0 bases and J by 2 bases, leaving 11 bases between them. The CDR3 loop spans 15 amino acids. Germline CDR1 is SGHTA and CDR2 is FQGNSA. CDR3 amino acids: CASSLAGSQAYEQYF. The CDR3 DNA reads TGTGCCAGCAGCTTAGCTGGTAGCCAAGCCTACGAGCAGTACTTC.

V gene TRBV18 combines with J gene TRBJ2-1; 8 positions match TRBD1. Germline lookup yields CDR1 KGHSH and CDR2 LQKENI. Trimming took 0 bases from V and 10 from J; bases not matched to a gene: 5. The CDR3 extends over 14 amino acids. CDR3 DNA sequence: TGTGCCAGCTCACCACCCGGACAGGGTGGCGAGCAGTTCTTC. It translates to CASSPPGQGGEQFF.